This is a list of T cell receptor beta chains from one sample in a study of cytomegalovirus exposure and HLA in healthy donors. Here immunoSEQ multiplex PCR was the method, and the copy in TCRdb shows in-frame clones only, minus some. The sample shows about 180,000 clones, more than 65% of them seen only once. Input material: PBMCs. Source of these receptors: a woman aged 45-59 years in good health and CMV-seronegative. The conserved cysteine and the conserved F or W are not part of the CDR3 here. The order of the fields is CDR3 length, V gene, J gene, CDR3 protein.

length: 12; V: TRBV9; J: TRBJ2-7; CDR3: ASSVGDRGYEQY
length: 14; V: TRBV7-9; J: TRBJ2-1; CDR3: SSSSPLAGEDNEQF
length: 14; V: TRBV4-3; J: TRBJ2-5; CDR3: ASSQGSGGAQETQY
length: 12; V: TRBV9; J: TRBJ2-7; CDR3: ASTATDNSYEQY
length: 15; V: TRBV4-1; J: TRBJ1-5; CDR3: ASSQVGLKYSNQPQH
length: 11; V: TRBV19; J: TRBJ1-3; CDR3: ASSSESGNTIY
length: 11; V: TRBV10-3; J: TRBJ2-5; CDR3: AISDYRQETQY
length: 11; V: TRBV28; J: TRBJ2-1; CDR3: ASSDPRTLGKF
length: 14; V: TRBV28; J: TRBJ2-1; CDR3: ASSSSAGLSYNEQF
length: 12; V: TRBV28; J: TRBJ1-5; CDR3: ASSWGQRYQPQH
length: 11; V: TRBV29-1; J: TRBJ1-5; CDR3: DLKRGCNQPQH
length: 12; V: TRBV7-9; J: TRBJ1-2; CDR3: ASSPGGHNYGYT
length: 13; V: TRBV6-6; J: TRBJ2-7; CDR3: ASSGRLAVSYEQY
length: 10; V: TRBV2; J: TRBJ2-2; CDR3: ASISLAGELF
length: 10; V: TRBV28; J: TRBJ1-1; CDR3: ASSLYGEKAF
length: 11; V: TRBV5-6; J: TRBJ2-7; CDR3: ASSSGSSYEQY
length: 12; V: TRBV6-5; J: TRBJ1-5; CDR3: ASSYAGAGQPQH
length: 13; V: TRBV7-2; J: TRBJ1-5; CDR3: ASSLETVSNQPQH
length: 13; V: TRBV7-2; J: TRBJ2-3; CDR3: ASRTTGARTDTQY
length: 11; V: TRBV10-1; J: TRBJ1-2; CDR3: ASSDSLFYGYT
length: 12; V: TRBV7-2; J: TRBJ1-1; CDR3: ASSSNRVLAEAF
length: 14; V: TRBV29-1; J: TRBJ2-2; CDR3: SVEDLAGVNTGELF
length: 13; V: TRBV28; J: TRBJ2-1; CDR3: ASTPSGQGLNEQF
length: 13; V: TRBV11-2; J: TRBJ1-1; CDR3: ASSLSRGQNTEAF
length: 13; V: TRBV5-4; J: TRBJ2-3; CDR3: ASSRGGRDTDTQY